These 31 T cell receptor beta chains came from one sample sequenced in a study of T cells in Graves' hyperthyroidism and ophthalmopathy. RNA transcripts were the template for amplifying TCR beta CDR3 regions. Carried out on the TCR CDR3, a first-round RT-PCR used the HTBI primer set. TCRdb fed the multiplex PCR reads into MiXCR, producing one record per CDR3 protein. The repertoire holds roughly 500,000 distinct CDR3 sequences, approximately 15% seen once, with almost 6% in the top ten. The sequenced material came from blood. The origin of the receptors is a woman aged 30 to 39 with Graves' hyperthyroidism that later progressed to Graves' ophthalmopathy.

On this clonotype: Relative to the germline gene, one junction end is altered; a read error may explain this. The chain links TRBV2 to TRBJ2-1, with D uncertain. Per the germline V gene, CDR1 is SNHLY and CDR2 is FYNNEI. The CDR3 sequence is 15 residues long. The chain's CDR3 is CAGSEAKTAYNEQFF. The CDR3 DNA reads as TGTGCCGGCAGTGAAGCGAAAACAGCCTACAATGAGCAGTTCTTC.

Ten or more counts support this clonotype. The CDR3 DNA reads as TGTGCCAGCAGTGGGGGGGGTCCCAGGCCGTCCTACGAGCAGTACTTC. The encoded protein is CASSGGGPRPSYEQYF. V is TRBV28 and J is TRBJ2-7; 7 positions agree with TRBD2. Germline CDR1 reads MDHEN; CDR2 reads SYDVKM. CDR3 length equals 16 residues. The V and J ends lost 5 bases and 1 base, in that order; junction bases with no gene match: 11.

In this sample, this clonotype turned up a few times. The V gene is TRBV5-5, the J gene TRBJ1-1; D unclear. CDR1 is SGHKS, CDR2 YYEKEE, per germline (reference sequence). Trimming took off 6 bases at V and 5 bases at J, with 20 bases between the two ends. This CDR3 has 15 residues. The CDR3 coding sequence is TGTGCCAGCACCCCCAGGACCGCTTCCGGGACTGAAGCTTTCTTT. Its protein product is CASTPRTASGTEAFF.

This clonotype was observed a few times. CDR3 sequence: CASSEFKGGMIDGELFF. The CDR3 nucleotides are TGTGCCAGCAGTGAATTTAAGGGCGGGATGATTGACGGGGAGCTGTTTTTT. The gene calls are TRBV2 and TRBJ2-2; TRBD2 is a possible D gene (6 bases). The CDR3 has 17 amino acids. V lost 2 bases, J lost 7 bases, and 20 bases lay in between. Germline CDR1 and CDR2: SNHLY and FYNNEI.

CDR3 nucleotide sequence: TGTGCCAGCGATATTAGCGGTCCTAGCTCCTACAATGAGCAGTTCTTC. Encoded protein: CASDISGPSSYNEQFF. The rearrangement joins TRBV7-2 to TRBJ2-1; a possible D gene is TRBD2 (6 bases). The V gene's germline CDR1 is SGHTA and CDR2 FQGNSA. The CDR3 is 16 residues long. Trimming took 8 bases from V and 0 from J, leaving 17 bases between them.

Details on this clonotype: A read error may produce the germline difference seen at one junction end. The chain couples TRBV20-1 to TRBJ2-1, with 9 bases identical to TRBD2. The germline gives CDR1 DFQATT, CDR2 SNEGSKA (reference sequence). The CDR3 totals 15 residues. The CDR3 nucleotides are TGCAGTGCTAGGGATCCTAGCGGGGCCTACAATGAGCAGTCCTTC. It translates to CSARDPSGAYNEQSF.

Worth noting for this clonotype: Germline and junction disagree at one end, which may indicate a read error. This chain links TRBV19 with TRBJ1-5; 9 positions agree with TRBD1. Germline V gene data show CDR1 as LNHDA and CDR2 as SQIVND (reference sequence). The CDR3 runs to 14 residues. The CDR3 DNA is TGTGCCAGTATTCCGGGACAGGGCAATCAGCCCCGGCATTTT. Translation: CASIPGQGNQPRHF.

Ten or more counts support this clonotype. V is TRBV7-9 and J is TRBJ2-7, with 12 positions matching TRBD2. The CDR3 spans 17 residues. J lost 5 bases, V lost 1 base, and 9 bases had no gene match. Germline V lookup: CDR1 SEHNR, CDR2 FQNEAQ (reference sequence). As DNA, the CDR3 is TGTGCCAGCAGCTTAGAACCCCCTAGCGGGAGGGAGGACGAGCAGTACTTC. Its protein product is CASSLEPPSGREDEQYF.

In its sample, this clonotype was seen a few times. J is TRBJ2-3 and V is TRBV19; 8 bases line up with TRBD2. This CDR3 spans 15 amino acids. The germline CDR1 and CDR2 sequences are LNHDA and SQIVND (reference sequence). The V and J ends lost 7 bases and 6 bases, in that order; junction bases with no gene match: 12. The CDR3 is CASTTAGTRLDTQYF. CDR3 coding DNA: TGTGCCAGTACCACCGCCGGGACTAGACTGGATACGCAGTATTTT.

This clonotype was counted many times. The chain carries TRBV19 and TRBJ2-7; perhaps TRBD2 as D (5 bases). V dropped 2 bases and J dropped 2 bases, with 19 bases sitting between them. Germline V gene data show CDR1 as LNHDA and CDR2 as SQIVND (reference sequence). This CDR3 region has 17 residues. The CDR3: CASSITHRAGAAYEQYF. The DNA for the CDR3 is TGTGCCAGTAGTATAACGCATCGGGCGGGCGCAGCCTACGAGCAGTACTTC. Complete variable domain (other parts from reference TRBV19 and TRBJ2-7): DGGITQSPKYLFRKEGQNVTLSCEQNLNHDAMYWYRQDPGQGLRLIYYSQIVNDFQKGDIAEGYSVSREKKESFPLTVTSAQKNPTAFYLCASSITHRAGAAYEQYFGPGTRLTVT.

This clonotype occurred a few times. CDR3 bases: TGTGCCAGTAGTATCGGGGAGGGGCCCTACGAGCAGTACTTC. Amino acids: CASSIGEGPYEQYF. This rearrangement joins TRBV19 to TRBJ2-7; TRBD2 aligns across 7 bases. Germline V gene sequence: CDR1 LNHDA, CDR2 SQIVND (reference sequence). The CDR3 length is 14 residues. With 3 bases clipped from V and 2 bases from J, the junction kept 4 bases outside the gene matches.

This clonotype was picked up many times. The chain links TRBV20-1 to TRBJ2-3, with 8 bases lining up with TRBD2. V trimming: 6 bases; J trimming: 2 bases; junction bases outside the gene matches: 16. The CDR3 runs 17 residues. CDR1 is DFQATT, CDR2 SNEGSKA, per germline (reference sequence). CDR3 region: CSANGGFAGGSTDTQYF. The CDR3 nucleotides read TGCAGTGCCAATGGCGGGTTTGCGGGAGGATCCACAGATACGCAGTATTTT.

The rearrangement joins TRBV4-1 to TRBJ2-1, with 15 bases matching TRBD2. V dropped 0 bases and J dropped 8; count of bases not matched to a gene: 8. Per the germline V gene, CDR1 is MGHRA and CDR2 is YSYEKL. The CDR3 totals 18 residues. CDR3 sequence (DNA): TGCGCCAGCAGCCAAGATCGTAGGACTAGCGGGAGGGCGGATGAGCAGTTCTTC. This translates into CASSQDRRTSGRADEQFF.

This clonotype was observed at least ten times. J is TRBJ1-2 and V is TRBV7-2, with D possibly matching TRBD1 (5 bases). CDR3 length equals 15 residues. From germline, CDR1 is SGHTA and CDR2 FQGNSA. Trimming stripped 1 base from V and 7 bases from J, with 16 bases between. Written as DNA, the CDR3 is TGTGCCAGCAGCTTAGAGTGGTCGGCAGGGTCTGGCTACACCTTC. It translates to CASSLEWSAGSGYTF.

Ten or more counts support this clonotype. J is TRBJ2-7 and V is TRBV20-1; TRBD1 is a possible D gene (5 bases). Per germline, CDR1 DFQATT and CDR2 SNEGSKA (reference sequence). CDR3 size: 12 residues. V lost 2 bases and J lost 0, with 5 bases in between. CDR3 loop: CSARQGSYEQYF. CDR3 in DNA: TGCAGTGCTAGACAGGGCTCCTACGAGCAGTACTTC.

At least ten counts were recorded for this clonotype. This sequence joins TRBV27 and TRBJ1-6; the match to TRBD1 covers 8 bases. The CDR3 consists of 19 residues. Looked up from germline, CDR1 is MNHEY and CDR2 is SMNVEV (reference sequence). V lost 5 bases, J lost 7 bases, and 19 bases stayed unmatched. The CDR3 DNA is TGTGCCAGCAGTCCCGGTGTCCGGGACAGGACCAATATGAATTCACCCCTCCACTTT. Translation gives CASSPGVRDRTNMNSPLHF.

For this clonotype: A much larger clonotype is one base distant, so this may be a read error. Because it lacks the conserved phenylalanine or tryptophan at the end, this CDR3 is likely a read error. This chain joins TRBV27 and TRBJ1-4, with TRBD1 matching over 7 bases. Looked up from germline, CDR1 is MNHEY and CDR2 is SMNVEV (reference sequence). This CDR3 comprises 14 residues. V shed 6 bases, J shed 5 bases, and the junction held 6 bases outside the gene matches. The DNA for the CDR3 is TGTGCCAGCAGGTTCGACAGGGCAAATGAAAAACTGTTTTCT. Its translation is CASRFDRANEKLFS.

This chain connects TRBV30 to TRBJ1-1; possible D gene TRBD1, 6 bases. The V gene's germline CDR1 is GTSNPN and CDR2 SVGIG (reference sequence). V lost 8 bases to trimming and J lost 0 bases, with 16 bases between them. The CDR3 has 14 residues. CDR3 protein: CATTGIKVNTEAFF. For the CDR3, the DNA is TGTGCCACCACAGGGATCAAGGTGAACACTGAAGCTTTCTTT.

This clonotype was found many times. The chain employs TRBV2 and TRBJ2-3; 9 bases map to TRBD2. CDR3 size: 15 residues. V dropped 6 bases and J dropped 2; count of bases not matched to a gene: 6. Germline lookup yields CDR1 SNHLY and CDR2 FYNNEI. The CDR3 bases are TGTGCCAGCAGAGAGACTAGCGGTTACACAGATACGCAGTATTTT. This encodes CASRETSGYTDTQYF. Combining the CDR3 with reference TRBV2 and TRBJ2-3 gives the whole variable domain EPEVTQTPSHQVTQMGQEVILRCVPISNHLYFYWYRQILGQKVEFLVSFYNNEISEKSEIFDDQFSVERPDGSNFTLKIRSTKLEDSAMYFCASRETSGYTDTQYFGPGTRLTVL.

In this sample, this clonotype turned up many times. CDR3 sequence: CASSLRRDRSNQPQHF. The CDR3 region has the DNA TGTGCCAGCTCACTGCGCCGGGACAGGTCGAATCAGCCCCAGCATTTT. The V and J genes are TRBV18 and TRBJ1-5; 8 nucleotides align to TRBD1. Germline assignment: CDR1 KGHSH and CDR2 LQKENI. This CDR3 has 16 residues. V lost 4 bases, J lost 4 bases, and 9 bases stayed unmatched.

The CDR3 DNA sequence: TGTGCCAGTAGTATAGTCGACAGTAGTAAGTTCTTC. Protein sequence: CASSIVDSSKFF. The rearrangement joins TRBV19 to TRBJ2-1, with a tentative D call TRBD1 (5 bases). The length of the CDR3 is 12 residues. V dropped 1 base and J dropped 14 bases, with 12 bases sitting between them. The germline V gene has CDR1 LNHDA and CDR2 SQIVND (reference sequence).

The chain uses TRBV5-1 and TRBJ2-7; D ambiguous. CDR1 SGHRS and CDR2 YFSETQ come from the germline V gene. The CDR3 loop spans 14 amino acids. The ends were cut back, 3 bases at V and 0 bases at J, with 10 bases in the middle. The CDR3 protein is CASSSAVLSYEQYF. The CDR3 region has the DNA TGCGCCAGCAGCTCGGCAGTCCTCTCCTACGAGCAGTACTTC.

The rearrangement links TRBV10-3 to TRBJ2-5, with 14 bases lining up with TRBD2. The CDR3 spans 17 residues. Unmatched junction bases numbered 11, after V lost 6 bases and J lost 5 bases. Germline CDR1 ENHRY, CDR2 SYGVKD. CDR3 DNA sequence: TGTGCCATCAGGCCTGGGACTAGCGGGAGTGATGGGGAGACCCAGTACTTC. It specifies CAIRPGTSGSDGETQYF.

This clonotype was seen many times. The J gene is TRBJ2-2, the V gene TRBV4-2; D remains unclear. Germline values: CDR1 LGHNA, CDR2 YNFKEQ. The CDR3 spans 13 residues. Between the trimmed V and J ends, which lost 4 bases and 0 bases, there was a span of 3 bases. For the CDR3, the DNA is TGTGCCAGCAGCCGATCGAACACCGGGGAGCTGTTTTTT. Amino acid sequence: CASSRSNTGELFF.

This clonotype showed up just a few times. The chain links TRBV6-2 or TRBV6-3 to TRBJ1-6; TRBD1 aligns across 7 bases. The CDR3 has 16 residues. CDR1 MNHEY and CDR2 SVGEGT come from the germline V gene. V lost 0 bases to trimming and J lost 3 bases; unmatched junction nucleotides: 2. The CDR3 is CASSYSGQHYNSPLHF. The CDR3 DNA sequence: TGTGCCAGCAGTTACTCGGGACAGCACTATAATTCACCCCTCCACTTT.

This clonotype came up many times. V is TRBV2 and J is TRBJ1-1; D is perhaps TRBD1 (5 bases). This CDR3 has 11 amino acids. The V gene's germline CDR1 is SNHLY and CDR2 FYNNEI. V was cut by 8 bases and J by 4 bases, with 8 bases left in between. CDR3 nucleotide sequence: TGTGCCAGCCGCGGGGCCACTGAAGCTTTCTTT. Translating it yields CASRGATEAFF.

This clonotype showed up just a few times. This chain joins TRBV24-1 and TRBJ1-4; TRBD1 agrees at 9 bases. This CDR3 region has 15 residues. Looked up from germline, CDR1 is KGHDR and CDR2 is SFDVKD. V shed 3 bases, J shed 8 bases, and the junction held 6 bases outside the gene matches. The CDR3 DNA is TGTGCCACCAGTGATGCCAGGGACAGGGACGAAAAACTGTTTTTT. This gives the protein CATSDARDRDEKLFF.

The chain is built from TRBV3-1 and TRBJ2-7; D might be TRBD1 or TRBD2, each matching 6 bases. Trimming cost V 4 bases and J 7 bases, with 23 bases left between them. This CDR3 has 16 amino acids. Germline V lookup: CDR1 LGHDT, CDR2 YNNKEL (reference sequence). CDR3 protein: CASSLHTRESRGEQYF. The CDR3 nucleotides are TGTGCCAGCAGCCTTCACACCCGGGAGTCGAGGGGGGAGCAGTACTTC.

This clonotype has ten or more counts. The V call is TRBV5-1, the J call TRBJ2-5; 8 nucleotides agree with TRBD1. Germline CDR1 and CDR2: SGHRS and YFSETQ. V lost 4 bases to trimming and J lost 1 base; unmatched junction nucleotides: 3. The CDR3 is 14 residues long. The CDR3 DNA is TGCGCCAGCAGCCATGGACAGGGCCAAGAGACCCAGTACTTC. It translates to CASSHGQGQETQYF.

This clonotype was counted at least ten times. The rearrangement links TRBV2 to TRBJ2-1; tentative D call: TRBD2 (5 bases). CDR3 size: 11 residues. The germline V gene has CDR1 SNHLY and CDR2 FYNNEI. Trimming pared 6 bases from V and 7 bases from J, leaving 7 bases between. The chain's CDR3 is CASRTGNEQFF. In nucleotides, the CDR3 is TGTGCCAGCAGGACGGGAAATGAGCAGTTCTTC.

This clonotype has at least ten counts. The chain recombines TRBV5-1 with TRBJ2-1, with TRBD2 matching over 12 bases. Trimming at V came to 0 bases and at J to 7 bases, leaving 5 bases not matched to a gene. Germline loops: CDR1 SGHRS, CDR2 YFSETQ. There are 16 residues in the CDR3. DNA for the CDR3: TGCGCCAGCAGCTTGGATCTAGCGGGAGGGAGGAATGAGCAGTTCTTC. This sequence encodes CASSLDLAGGRNEQFF.